This entry concerns a single TCR beta chain. These data are taken from a study of T cell changes during pregnancy in multiple sclerosis. TCRdb's copy holds only in-frame clones and misses some; the assay was immunoSEQ multiplex PCR. Of fewer than 60,000 clones in the sample, approximately 91% were seen once. This receptor was taken from a female donor with multiple sclerosis, enrolled in a pregnancy study. The sequencing used peripheral blood, collected in the second trimester of pregnancy.

The CDR3 coding sequence is TGCGCCAGCGACAGGAGCGGGGGGGACACAGATACGCAGTATTTT. Translation: CASDRSGGDTDTQYF. This sequence joins TRBV5-1 and TRBJ2-3, with 10 bases that match TRBD2. The J segment lost 2 bases and the V segment lost 7 bases, leaving 7 bases of the junction unmatched. In germline, CDR1 is SGHRS, CDR2 YFSETQ. The CDR3 runs to 15 residues. Combining the CDR3 with reference TRBV5-1 and TRBJ2-3 gives the whole variable domain KAGVTQTPRYLIKTRGQQVTLSCSPISGHRSVSWYQQTPGQGLQFLFEYFSETQRNKGNFPGRFSGRQFSNSRSEMNVSTLELGDSALYLCASDRSGGDTDTQYFGPGTRLTVL.